The 13 T cell receptor beta chains below come from one sample, sequenced in a study of T cells generated in artificial thymic organoids (dated by TCRdb to the late 2010s). Their recognized antigens are unknown. The library was made by 5' RACE. The reads were generated on an Illumina MiSeq. TCRalpha and TCRbeta libraries were amplified separately by semi-nested PCR with Advantage 2 and reverse primers in the TRAC or TRBC constant regions. TCRdb itself trimmed the public reads at Q25 with fastp, ran MiXCR and retained productive beta chains. Rows matching on CDR3 protein sequence are summarized as one entry with the most common DNA and genes. Within this sample are almost 5,500 distinct CDR3 sequences, with less than 30% of them counted one time only. The ten largest clones take up approximately 3.2% of the sample. To build artificial thymic organoids, human HSPCs were aggregated with MS5 murine stromal cells transduced with human DLL1, and the aggregates were cultured at an air-liquid interface. FACS-purified CD34+CD3- hematopoietic stem and progenitor cells depleted of residual T cells were used to seed the organoids.

The sequencing input was naive CD8+ T cells grown in artificial thymic organoids from cord blood stem and progenitor cells. Reading the label with the study, this specimen's cell subset or site is: CD3+TCRalphabeta+CD8SP T cells; for blood, CD45RO-CCR7+ naive CD8+ T cells. The receptors shown here come from a human donor who gave cord blood stem cells for thymic organoid culture, a cardiac surgery patient who gave postnatal thymus, or a blood donor (not recorded which).

In this sample, this clonotype is medium-sized. The V gene is TRBV12-3 or TRBV12-4, the J gene TRBJ2-7, with 8 nucleotides matching TRBD1. V lost 8 bases, J lost 0 bases, and 3 bases stayed unmatched. CDR3 size: 13 residues. The CDR3 nucleotides read TGTGCCAGCCGGACAGGGAACTCCTACGAGCAGTACTTC. Encoded protein: CASRTGNSYEQYF.

By share of the sample, this clonotype is medium-sized. The chain joins TRBV18 to TRBJ2-5; possible D gene TRBD2, 5 bases. This CDR3 contains 14 residues. Germline CDR1 and CDR2: KGHSH and LQKENI. Trimming took off 2 bases at V and 0 bases at J, with 7 bases between the two ends. CDR3 coding DNA: TGTGCCAGCTCACCAAGGAGGTACCAAGAGACCCAGTACTTC. It specifies CASSPRRYQETQYF. Looking up the rest from reference TRBV18 and TRBJ2-5 gives the full variable domain: NAGVMQNPRHLVRRRGQEARLRCSPMKGHSHVYWYRQLPEEGLKFMVYLQKENIIDESGMPKERFSAEFPKEGPSILRIQQVVRGDSAAYFCASSPRRYQETQYFGPGTRLLVL.

V is TRBV12-5 and J is TRBJ2-3, with 7 bases aligning to TRBD1. CDR1 and CDR2 (germline): LGHNT, FRNRAP. The J segment lost 0 bases and the V segment lost 1 base, leaving 7 bases of the junction unmatched. This CDR3 spans 17 amino acids. As DNA, the CDR3 is TGTGCTAGTGGTTTGGACCTGACAGGGACCAGCACAGATACGCAGTATTTT. Translated, it gives CASGLDLTGTSTDTQYF.

The chain couples TRBV4-1 to TRBJ1-4, with TRBD1 identical over 8 bases. Germline CDR1 is MGHRA and CDR2 is YSYEKL. The CDR3 totals 17 residues. J was trimmed by 3 bases and V by 4 bases; bases with no gene match: 10. CDR3 sequence (DNA): TGCGCCAGCAGCCGGACTCAGGGGGCCCCACCTAATGAAAAACTGTTTTTT. As protein: CASSRTQGAPPNEKLFF.

This clonotype was seen only a few times. A much larger clone lies a single base off, so this may be a read error. The J gene is TRBJ2-7, the V gene TRBV12-5; TRBD1 might be the D (6 bases). Germline-derived CDR1 and CDR2 are LGHNT and FRNRAP. This CDR3 contains 14 residues. CDR3: CASGLDSCSYEQCF. CDR3 sequence (DNA): TGTGCTAGTGGACTGGACAGTTGCTCCTACGAGCAGTGCTTC.

Within the sample, this clonotype is medium-sized. V is TRBV20-1 and J is TRBJ2-7, with TRBD2 matching over 10 bases. The length of the CDR3 is 15 residues. Germline CDR1 DFQATT, CDR2 SNEGSKA (reference sequence). Germline trimming cut 5 bases from V and 6 bases from J; bases unmatched to any gene: 13. The CDR3 coding sequence is TGCAGTGCTCTCCCCCTTTGCCAGCGGGAGGGCGAGCAGTACTTC. Residues: CSALPLCQREGEQYF.

Comment on this clonotype: A much more abundant neighbour one base away suggests this may be a read error. Because the CDR3's place on the DNA is in doubt, the DNA is left out and the CDR3 is given as listed by TCRdb. This chain links TRBV6-2 or TRBV6-3 with TRBJ1-1. The CDR3 sequence runs 15 residues, both termini included. Germline V CDR1 and CDR2: MNHEY, SVGEGT. The CDR3 protein is CTSSYSCSLNTEAFF.

The chain joins TRBV27 to TRBJ2-7, with D tentatively TRBD1 (5 bases). CDR1 MNHEY and CDR2 SMNVEV come from the germline V gene (reference sequence). The CDR3 is 15 residues long. Between the trimmed V and J ends, which lost 2 bases and 4 bases, there was a span of 15 bases. CDR3 sequence reads: CASSLQAGLPYEQYF. Written as DNA, the CDR3 is TGTGCCAGCAGTTTACAGGCAGGGCTACCGTACGAGCAGTACTTC.

By sample share, this clonotype is medium-sized (0.01 to 0.1%). V usage is TRBV12-3 or TRBV12-4 and J usage is TRBJ2-3; D perhaps matches TRBD2 (6 bases). The CDR3 consists of 14 residues. Between the trimmed V and J ends, which lost 3 bases and 4 bases, there was a span of 11 bases. The CDR3 DNA sequence: TGTGCCAGCAGTTTTAGCGGTTCCGCAGATACGCAGTATTTT. Translated, it gives CASSFSGSADTQYF.

In its sample, this clonotype ranks as medium-sized. The chain has TRBV12-3 or TRBV12-4 and TRBJ1-2, with 7 positions matching TRBD1. The J segment lost 7 bases and the V segment lost 6 bases, leaving 8 bases of the junction unmatched. The CDR3 consists of 13 residues. CDR3 bases: TGTGCCAGCAGGCCACCTGACAGGGCTGGCTACACCTTC. This gives the protein CASRPPDRAGYTF.

By sample fraction, this clonotype is medium-sized. The gene calls are TRBV7-8 and TRBJ2-3; D might be TRBD1 or TRBD2, each matching 6 bases. CDR1 and CDR2 from the germline V gene are SGHVS and FQNEAQ. There are 15 residues in the CDR3. With 1 base removed from V and 2 bases from J, the gap between germline ends came to 10 bases. The CDR3 DNA reads as TGTGCCAGCAGCTTAGAGGGGGGCCCCACAGATACGCAGTATTTT. This translates into CASSLEGGPTDTQYF.

Points on this clonotype: One base away lies a much larger clone, so this may be a sequencing read error. The V gene is TRBV4-3, the J gene TRBJ2-1; perhaps TRBD2 as D (6 bases). The CDR3 is 15 residues long. CDR1 is LGHNA and CDR2 is YSLEER in the germline V gene. The DNA for the CDR3 is TGCGTCAGCAGCCAAGAAAGGGCGGGATACAATGAGCAGTTCTTC. Translation: CVSSQERAGYNEQFF.

This clonotype is classed as medium-sized. The chain couples TRBV11-2 to TRBJ2-3; no definite D call. The CDR3 spans 14 residues. Germline values: CDR1 SGHAT, CDR2 FQNNGV. V gave up 1 base and J gave up 0 bases, with 5 bases separating them. The CDR3: CASSLVLSTDTQYF. The CDR3 DNA reads as TGTGCCAGCAGCTTAGTTCTTAGCACAGATACGCAGTATTTT.